The clone carrying this T cell receptor beta chain was recorded at least ten times. The data originate from a study of T cells in Graves' hyperthyroidism and ophthalmopathy. This CDR3 has 17 residues. CDR1 is MNHEY, CDR2 SVGEGT, per germline. V dropped 0 bases and J dropped 2; count of bases not matched to a gene: 5. Amplified TCR beta CDR3 regions derived from RNA transcripts. In the first-round RT-PCR of the TCR CDR3, the HTBI primer set was used. TCRdb fed the multiplex PCR reads into MiXCR, producing one record per CDR3 protein. The table lists some 350,000 distinct CDR3 sequences, about 25% of them singletons.

The sample was blood. The genes are TRBV6-2 or TRBV6-3 and TRBJ2-3; the match to TRBD2 covers 10 bases. This clonotype was obtained from a man aged 50 to 59 with Graves' hyperthyroidism. The CDR3 reads CASSYSRGTSATDTQYF. In nucleotides, the CDR3 is TGTGCCAGCAGTTACTCTCGTGGGACTAGCGCCACAGATACGCAGTATTTT.